These 30 T cell receptor beta chains were all obtained from the same sample, sequenced in a study of regulatory T cells in long-lasting Graves disease. Time point specified: persistent/refractory GD, antithyroid drugs over 5 years with positive TRAb. Generation of the TCR library employed RNA extracted from PBMCs. TCR beta libraries were built with iRepertoire HTBI primers and Arm-PCR of CDR3 regions. TCRdb itself ran the multiplex PCR reads through MiXCR, one entry per CDR3 protein. The table lists about 470,000 distinct CDR3 sequences, roughly 20% of them singletons. The sample here was peripheral blood mononuclear cells (PBMCs), taken when the disease was refractory, from a patient treated with antithyroid drugs. These receptors came from a female donor with Graves disease.

This clonotype appeared many times. V is TRBV11-2 and J is TRBJ2-7; TRBD1 aligns across 8 bases. V lost 7 bases and J lost 6; bases outside the gene matches: 11. CDR1 is SGHAT and CDR2 is FQNNGV in the germline V gene. The CDR3 contains 14 residues. CDR3 nucleotides: TGTGCCAGCACCTCACCTACAGGGGGTTTCGAGCAGTACTTC. As protein: CASTSPTGGFEQYF.

Comment on this clonotype: The CDR3 ends on some other residue instead of the conserved phenylalanine or tryptophan, so this is likely a read error. The J gene is TRBJ2-4, the V gene TRBV7-8, with 7 positions matching TRBD1. CDR1 SGHVS and CDR2 FQNEAQ come from the germline V gene. CDR3 length equals 15 residues. Here the CDR3 DNA reads TGTGCCAGCGGGAAAGACAGGGTCGCCAAAAGCATTCAGTACATC. Residues: CASGKDRVAKSIQYI.

Many counts were recorded for this clonotype. The chain is built from TRBV28 and TRBJ1-2, with D possibly being TRBD1 (6 bases). CDR1 MDHEN and CDR2 SYDVKM come from the germline V gene. CDR3 length equals 12 residues. Trimming pared 4 bases from V and 3 bases from J, leaving 6 bases between. The CDR3 nucleotides read TGTGCCAGCAGTTGGACAGACTATGGCTACACCTTC. Encoded protein: CASSWTDYGYTF.

This clonotype turned up a few times. The chain has TRBV6-2 or TRBV6-3 and TRBJ2-3; 11 nucleotides align to TRBD1. The CDR3 has 18 amino acids. The germline V gene has CDR1 MNHEY and CDR2 SVGEGT. V dropped 2 bases and J dropped 0; count of bases not matched to a gene: 7. The CDR3 loop is CASSYGTGGMISTDTQYF. The DNA for the CDR3 is TGTGCCAGCAGTTACGGGACAGGGGGAATGATTAGCACAGATACGCAGTATTTT.

This rearrangement joins TRBV7-9 to TRBJ2-4; D call uncertain. Trimming shortened V by 3 bases and J by 8 bases, and 14 bases separated the two germline ends. CDR1 and CDR2 from the germline V gene are SEHNR and FQNEAQ (reference sequence). The CDR3 extends over 14 amino acids. CDR3 nucleotide sequence: TGTGCCAGCAGCTTCCGAGGCCTAAAGGACATTCAGTACTTC. Amino acid sequence: CASSFRGLKDIQYF.

There are many counts of this clonotype. The gene calls are TRBV28 and TRBJ1-2; D is unresolved. Trimming removed 6 bases from V and 8 bases from J, with 19 bases in between. Germline V gene data show CDR1 as MDHEN and CDR2 as SYDVKM. This CDR3 is built from 14 residues. CDR3 nucleotides: TGTGCCAGCAGCCCCTTTAACCCCGTCCAAGGCTACACCTTC. Protein product: CASSPFNPVQGYTF.

This chain links TRBV11-2 with TRBJ2-1, with a tentative D call TRBD1 (5 bases). V dropped 5 bases and J dropped 7 bases, with 12 bases sitting between them. The CDR3 extends over 13 amino acids. Germline V gives CDR1 SGHAT, CDR2 FQNNGV. This CDR3 reads CASSGSPGNEQFF. CDR3 bases: TGTGCCAGCAGCGGATCGCCAGGGAATGAGCAGTTCTTC.

For this clonotype: At one boundary the junction diverges from the germline segment, which might be a read error. This sequence joins TRBV11-2 and TRBJ2-5; 7 bases align to TRBD1. The CDR3 has 14 residues. From germline, CDR1 is SGHAT and CDR2 FQNNGV. The CDR3 region has the DNA TGTGTCAGCAGCCCGGACAGGCGACTCCAGACCCAGTACTTC. Amino acid sequence: CVSSPDRRLQTQYF.

CDR3 nucleotide sequence: TGTGCCAGCAGCCACCCCGGGGACCGAGCCTACGAGCAGTACTTC. This encodes CASSHPGDRAYEQYF. The chain has TRBV27 and TRBJ2-7; the D call may be TRBD1 or TRBD2 (5 bases each). Germline CDR1 and CDR2: MNHEY and SMNVEV (reference sequence). V gave up 6 bases and J gave up 2 bases, with 17 bases separating them. This CDR3 is built from 15 residues.

The table lists this clonotype with many counts. This chain links TRBV12-3 or TRBV12-4 with TRBJ1-2, with D possibly matching TRBD1 (6 bases). The CDR3 extends over 14 amino acids. The V gene lost 6 bases and the J gene lost 4 bases, with 15 bases spanning the gap. CDR3 amino acids: CASSLTRGSYGYTF. The CDR3 coding sequence is TGTGCCAGCAGCCTTACCAGGGGCTCCTATGGCTACACCTTC.

This clonotype was counted a few times. The V gene is TRBV7-9, the J gene TRBJ1-1; the match to TRBD1 covers 7 bases. After removal of 1 base from V and 7 bases from J, the junction contained 3 bases not matched to a gene. CDR3 length: 13 residues. Germline values: CDR1 SEHNR, CDR2 FQNEAQ (reference sequence). The CDR3 loop reads CASSLETGSEAFF. CDR3 nucleotide sequence: TGTGCCAGCAGCTTAGAGACAGGGAGTGAAGCTTTCTTT.

This clonotype was picked up many times. The gene calls are TRBV2 and TRBJ1-1, with D perhaps matching TRBD1 (5 bases). The CDR3 runs 10 residues. Deletions cut 6 bases from V and 7 bases from J, with 6 bases between. CDR1 and CDR2 from the germline V gene are SNHLY and FYNNEI. DNA of the CDR3: TGTGCCAGCAGACAGGTTGAAGCTTTCTTT. It specifies CASRQVEAFF.

This clonotype was seen ten or more times. The V and J genes are TRBV28 and TRBJ1-5, with 7 positions matching TRBD1. Germline assignment: CDR1 MDHEN and CDR2 SYDVKM. The CDR3 spans 18 residues. Trimming cost V 3 bases and J 2 bases; bases outside gene matches: 13. CDR3 sequence (DNA): TGTGCCAGCAGTTTTCGGAACTCAATGGGACAGCGCAATCAGCCCCAGCATTTT. Encoded protein: CASSFRNSMGQRNQPQHF.

CDR3 in DNA: TGCAGTGCTAGACGCCAGGGGTCCTATAATTCACCCCTCCACTTT. Protein sequence: CSARRQGSYNSPLHF. The V call is TRBV20-1, the J call TRBJ1-6, with a tentative D call TRBD1 (6 bases). This CDR3 is built from 15 residues. CDR1 and CDR2 from the germline V gene are DFQATT and SNEGSKA (reference sequence). The ends were cut back, 2 bases at V and 1 base at J, with 9 bases in the middle.

This clonotype has a count of ten or more. The genes are TRBV28 and TRBJ1-5; D may be TRBD1 (6 bases). V lost 4 bases and J lost 3, with 16 bases in between. Germline V gene sequence: CDR1 MDHEN, CDR2 SYDVKM. This CDR3 is built from 16 residues. In DNA form, the CDR3 reads TGTGCCAGCAGTTCCCTTTGGGACACACACAATCAGCCCCAGCATTTT. As protein: CASSSLWDTHNQPQHF.

This clonotype has ten or more counts. The CDR3 sequence is CSASGGSVTYEQYF. The CDR3 DNA reads TGCAGTGCTAGTGGAGGGAGTGTAACCTACGAGCAGTACTTC. The chain uses TRBV20-1 and TRBJ2-7; D possibly corresponds to TRBD2 (6 bases). The CDR3 length is 14 residues. V shed 3 bases and J shed 2 bases, with 14 bases lying between them. Germline V gene data show CDR1 as DFQATT and CDR2 as SNEGSKA (reference sequence).

The table lists this clonotype with a few counts. The chain combines TRBV24-1 with TRBJ2-6, with 8 positions matching TRBD1. V lost 2 bases to trimming and J lost 3 bases; unmatched junction nucleotides: 5. CDR3 length: 17 residues. Looked up from germline, CDR1 is KGHDR and CDR2 is SFDVKD. CDR3 DNA sequence: TGTGCCACCAGTGATTCGGACAGGGTCAATGGGGCCAACGTCCTGACTTTC. Its protein is CATSDSDRVNGANVLTF.

This clonotype was counted ten times or more. This chain links TRBV10-3 with TRBJ1-2, with no clear D. Germline V lookup: CDR1 ENHRY, CDR2 SYGVKD. The CDR3 runs to 16 residues. The V and J ends lost 1 base and 0 bases respectively, with 12 bases between them. CDR3: CAISEFAIGANYGYTF. The DNA for the CDR3 is TGTGCCATCAGTGAGTTTGCTATCGGCGCTAACTATGGCTACACCTTC.

As regards this clonotype: A read error may account for a junction end that differs from germline. V and J are TRBV7-2 and TRBJ1-1; unclear D gene. The CDR3 is 12 residues long. Germline V lookup: CDR1 SGHTA, CDR2 FQGNSA. The CDR3 protein is CASSPGAPEALF. The DNA of the CDR3 is TGTGCCAGCAGCCCGGGTGCCCCTGAAGCTCTCTTT.

The rearrangement links TRBV25-1 to TRBJ2-7; D unresolved. V was shortened by 1 base and J by 5 bases, with 9 bases between the two germline ends. This CDR3 region has 13 residues. Germline lookup yields CDR1 MGHDK and CDR2 SYGVNS. CDR3: CASSESAGNEQYF. The CDR3 DNA is TGTGCCAGCAGTGAATCGGCTGGGAACGAGCAGTACTTC.

V usage is TRBV10-3 and J usage is TRBJ2-2; D is unclear. The CDR3 runs 12 residues. Trimming left V 8 bases short and J 5 bases short, with 9 bases between. The germline V gene has CDR1 ENHRY and CDR2 SYGVKD. The CDR3 DNA is TGTGCCATCGAGGCCCGGACCGGGGAGCTGTTTTTT. Its translation: CAIEARTGELFF.

This chain joins TRBV20-1 and TRBJ1-1; maybe TRBD1 (5 bases). There are 15 residues in the CDR3. Germline V gene data show CDR1 as DFQATT and CDR2 as SNEGSKA (reference sequence). Trimming removed 5 bases from V and 5 bases from J, with 21 bases in between. The CDR3 loop is CSARQHQGGGTEAFF. The CDR3 coding sequence is TGCAGTGCTCGTCAGCACCAGGGAGGAGGTACTGAAGCTTTCTTT.

The table lists this clonotype with many counts. J is TRBJ2-7 and V is TRBV27, with 13 bases that match TRBD2. Unmatched junction bases numbered 12, after V lost 5 bases and J lost 2 bases. Germline V gene sequence: CDR1 MNHEY, CDR2 SMNVEV (reference sequence). The CDR3 is made up of 18 amino acids. The chain's CDR3 is CASSAGTSGTRPPYEQYF. Written as DNA, the CDR3 is TGTGCCAGCAGTGCGGGGACTAGCGGGACCCGACCGCCCTACGAGCAGTACTTC.

This clonotype has ten or more counts. This chain uses TRBV12-3 or TRBV12-4 with TRBJ1-1, with unresolved D. The CDR3 sequence is 13 residues long. V was clipped by 5 bases and J by 5 bases, with 12 bases between them. The CDR3 nucleotides read TGTGCCAGCAGTCTATCAAGGATGACTGAAGCTTTCTTT. This codes for CASSLSRMTEAFF.

Notes on this clonotype: At one end, the junction sequence differs from germline, possibly due to a read error. V is TRBV6-2 or TRBV6-3 and J is TRBJ2-6, with 8 bases that match TRBD1. Germline CDR1 and CDR2: MNHEY and SVGEGT. The CDR3 consists of 16 residues. The CDR3 coding sequence is TGTGCCAGCAGTTACTACAGGGGGATTGGGGCCAACGCCCTGACTTTC. This translates into CASSYYRGIGANALTF.

This clonotype appeared many times. V usage is TRBV2 and J usage is TRBJ2-5, with TRBD2 identical over 7 bases. Germline V gene sequence: CDR1 SNHLY, CDR2 FYNNEI. CDR3 length equals 17 residues. Losses at the gene ends were 7 bases for V and 5 bases for J; bases not matched to a gene: 19. The CDR3 region is CASTSGALGRDGETQYF. For the CDR3, the DNA is TGTGCCAGCACGTCGGGTGCGTTAGGGAGGGACGGGGAGACCCAGTACTTC.

The chain carries TRBV29-1 and TRBJ2-2; 11 nucleotides align to TRBD2. Trimming at V came to 5 bases and at J to 5 bases, leaving 7 bases not matched to a gene. The CDR3 extends over 15 amino acids. Germline loops: CDR1 SQVTM, CDR2 ANQGSEA. The CDR3 bases are TGCAGCGTTACTTTAGCGGGAGGGGGGACCGGGGAGCTGTTTTTT. Its translation is CSVTLAGGGTGELFF.

This clonotype has only a few counts. This chain uses TRBV2 with TRBJ1-2, with D tentatively TRBD1 (5 bases). This CDR3 contains 12 residues. Germline CDR1 and CDR2: SNHLY and FYNNEI. Trimming shortened V by 4 bases and J by 6 bases, and 9 bases separated the two germline ends. CDR3 in amino acids: CASSASGDGYTF. The CDR3 DNA sequence: TGTGCCAGCAGTGCTTCGGGGGATGGCTACACCTTC.

This clonotype has a handful of counts. This chain joins TRBV7-2 and TRBJ1-2; 7 nucleotides agree with TRBD1. The CDR3 totals 14 residues. V gave up 8 bases and J gave up 3 bases; unmatched junction bases: 9. Germline values: CDR1 SGHTA, CDR2 FQGNSA. The CDR3 loop reads CASGSQGRYYGYTF. CDR3 nucleotides: TGTGCCAGCGGTTCACAGGGGAGGTACTATGGCTACACCTTC.

This clonotype was observed at least ten times. The chain's CDR3 is CASTLTGPYYGYTF. For the CDR3, the DNA is TGTGCCAGCACCCTTACCGGGCCTTACTATGGCTACACCTTC. The J gene is TRBJ1-2, the V gene TRBV2; D uncertain. V was cut by 7 bases and J by 3 bases, with 15 bases left in between. CDR3 length: 14 amino acids. Germline CDR1 SNHLY, CDR2 FYNNEI.